This is a list of T cell receptor beta chains from one sample in a study of cytomegalovirus exposure and HLA in healthy donors. TCRdb's table, derived via immunoSEQ multiplex PCR, lists solely in-frame clones and lacks some. The sample carries 95,000 to 150,000 clones, around 67% recorded once. Sequenced: PBMCs. The receptors were gathered from a woman between 35 and 50 years old in good health and CMV-seronegative. The CDR3 runs from the conserved cysteine through the conserved F or W. D genes are given only for firm matches. Clone size is given for some rows only: seen once, a few or many times, or a class if the clone is expanded.

size: .
J: TRBJ2-5
V: TRBV10-3
D: TRBD1
CDR3: CAISEGQGAVETQYF
DNA: TGTGCCATCAGTGAGGGACAGGGGGCCGTGGAGACCCAGTACTTC

size: .
J: TRBJ2-7
V: TRBV7-2
D: TRBD2
CDR3: CASSPWAAGENEQYF
DNA: TGTGCCAGCAGCCCATGGGCAGCGGGAGAGAACGAGCAGTACTTC

size: .
J: TRBJ1-4
V: TRBV29-1
D: .
CDR3: CSVDITGFEKLFF
DNA: TGCAGCGTTGACATTACAGGGTTTGAAAAACTGTTTTTT

size: .
J: TRBJ2-5
V: TRBV6-1
D: TRBD2
CDR3: CASSGASGSRWETQYF
DNA: TGTGCCAGCAGTGGGGCTAGCGGGAGCAGGTGGGAGACCCAGTACTTC

size: .
J: TRBJ1-1
V: TRBV9
D: .
CDR3: CASSQGQQNTEAFF
DNA: TGTGCCAGCAGCCAAGGACAGCAGAACACTGAAGCTTTCTTT

size: .
J: TRBJ2-2
V: TRBV5-1
D: TRBD1
CDR3: CASSLVERGPGELFF
DNA: TGCGCCAGCAGCTTAGTCGAGAGGGGGCCCGGGGAGCTGTTTTTT

size: .
J: TRBJ1-2
V: TRBV2
D: TRBD1
CDR3: CASSTGVDPVVHGYTF
DNA: TGTGCCAGCAGCACAGGGGTCGACCCGGTCGTACATGGCTACACCTTC

size: .
J: TRBJ1-1
V: TRBV28
D: .
CDR3: CASSLGGAAWNTEAFF
DNA: TGTGCCAGCAGTTTGGGGGGGGCGGCCTGGAACACTGAAGCTTTCTTT

size: few
J: TRBJ2-7
V: TRBV7-3
D: .
CDR3: CASSQGSGLIYEQYF
DNA: TGTGCCAGCAGCCAGGGATCGGGACTGATTTACGAGCAGTACTTC

size: .
J: TRBJ2-1
V: TRBV7-3
D: TRBD2
CDR3: CASSLGAGGNNEQFF
DNA: TGTGCCAGCAGCTTAGGGGCGGGAGGGAACAATGAGCAGTTCTTC

size: .
J: TRBJ1-2
V: TRBV18
D: .
CDR3: CASSPSTQSYGYTF
DNA: TGTGCCAGCTCACCCTCCACACAGTCCTATGGCTACACCTTC

size: .
J: TRBJ1-2
V: TRBV12-5
D: .
CDR3: CASGPRGLNTRIFLGDNYGYTF
DNA: TGTGCTAGTGGTCCAAGGGGACTCAACACTAGGATTTTCTTGGGTGATAACTATGGCTACACCTTC

size: .
J: TRBJ1-2
V: TRBV9
D: .
CDR3: CASSVGPRIQTYGYTF
DNA: TGTGCCAGCAGCGTAGGACCCAGGATACAGACCTATGGCTACACCTTC

size: .
J: TRBJ2-3
V: TRBV10-3
D: .
CDR3: CAISPTVSPDTQYF
DNA: TGTGCCATCAGCCCGACAGTGTCACCAGATACGCAGTATTTT

size: .
J: TRBJ2-3
V: TRBV2
D: .
CDR3: CATARDGGADTQYF
DNA: TGTGCCACCGCACGGGACGGGGGAGCAGATACGCAGTATTTT

size: .
J: TRBJ2-7
V: TRBV2
D: .
CDR3: CASSRDLASPLRQYF
DNA: TGTGCCAGCAGCCGCGACTTGGCCAGCCCCCTGAGGCAGTACTTC

size: .
J: TRBJ2-3
V: TRBV11-3
D: .
CDR3: CASAKGGPTDTQYF
DNA: TGTGCCAGCGCCAAGGGAGGTCCCACAGATACGCAGTATTTT

size: .
J: TRBJ1-1
V: TRBV6-1
D: TRBD1
CDR3: CASSGQGVGTEAFF
DNA: TGTGCCAGCAGTGGACAGGGGGTGGGCACTGAAGCTTTCTTT

size: few
J: TRBJ2-7
V: TRBV4-3
D: .
CDR3: CASSQVEGRGYEQYF
DNA: TGCGCCAGCAGCCAAGTGGAGGGCAGGGGGTACGAGCAGTACTTC

size: once
J: TRBJ2-3
V: TRBV5-6
D: TRBD2
CDR3: CASSLVASGGADTQYF
DNA: TGTGCCAGCAGCTTGGTTGCTAGCGGAGGGGCAGATACGCAGTATTTT

size: .
J: TRBJ2-2
V: TRBV4-3
D: TRBD1
CDR3: CASSPVAGGTGELFF
DNA: TGCGCCAGCAGCCCGGTGGCAGGGGGCACCGGGGAGCTGTTTTTT